What follows is one T cell receptor (beta chain) and its context. Its antigen is unidentified. cDNA molecules carried unique molecular identifiers, and template switching added a universal primer site. TCRdb reprocessed the 5' RACE reads via MiXCR and lists one record per CDR3 protein. This table has under 300,000 distinct CDR3 sequences, about an eighth appearing once. This sample was included in a study of identical twins. General study points: Invariant cells of the MAIT and iNKT types might have partly distorted the zero-insertion analyses. Carriage of fewer insertions was seen in abundant cord blood beta clonotypes, whereas memory repertoires showed none.

CDR3 length: 13 amino acids. The V gene's germline CDR1 is SEHNR and CDR2 FQNEAQ (reference sequence). This same sample was also taken into another study, of yellow fever vaccine responses in identical twins.

The rearrangement links TRBV7-9 to TRBJ2-3; either TRBD1 or TRBD2 may supply D (6 bases each). The receptor's source is a woman in her late teens or twenties in good health. Material for sequencing was memory (CD45RO+) T cells sorted from blood. This CDR3 is CVLPRDNTDTQYF. Written as DNA, the CDR3 is TGTGTCCTTCCGCGGGACAACACAGATACGCAGTATTTT.